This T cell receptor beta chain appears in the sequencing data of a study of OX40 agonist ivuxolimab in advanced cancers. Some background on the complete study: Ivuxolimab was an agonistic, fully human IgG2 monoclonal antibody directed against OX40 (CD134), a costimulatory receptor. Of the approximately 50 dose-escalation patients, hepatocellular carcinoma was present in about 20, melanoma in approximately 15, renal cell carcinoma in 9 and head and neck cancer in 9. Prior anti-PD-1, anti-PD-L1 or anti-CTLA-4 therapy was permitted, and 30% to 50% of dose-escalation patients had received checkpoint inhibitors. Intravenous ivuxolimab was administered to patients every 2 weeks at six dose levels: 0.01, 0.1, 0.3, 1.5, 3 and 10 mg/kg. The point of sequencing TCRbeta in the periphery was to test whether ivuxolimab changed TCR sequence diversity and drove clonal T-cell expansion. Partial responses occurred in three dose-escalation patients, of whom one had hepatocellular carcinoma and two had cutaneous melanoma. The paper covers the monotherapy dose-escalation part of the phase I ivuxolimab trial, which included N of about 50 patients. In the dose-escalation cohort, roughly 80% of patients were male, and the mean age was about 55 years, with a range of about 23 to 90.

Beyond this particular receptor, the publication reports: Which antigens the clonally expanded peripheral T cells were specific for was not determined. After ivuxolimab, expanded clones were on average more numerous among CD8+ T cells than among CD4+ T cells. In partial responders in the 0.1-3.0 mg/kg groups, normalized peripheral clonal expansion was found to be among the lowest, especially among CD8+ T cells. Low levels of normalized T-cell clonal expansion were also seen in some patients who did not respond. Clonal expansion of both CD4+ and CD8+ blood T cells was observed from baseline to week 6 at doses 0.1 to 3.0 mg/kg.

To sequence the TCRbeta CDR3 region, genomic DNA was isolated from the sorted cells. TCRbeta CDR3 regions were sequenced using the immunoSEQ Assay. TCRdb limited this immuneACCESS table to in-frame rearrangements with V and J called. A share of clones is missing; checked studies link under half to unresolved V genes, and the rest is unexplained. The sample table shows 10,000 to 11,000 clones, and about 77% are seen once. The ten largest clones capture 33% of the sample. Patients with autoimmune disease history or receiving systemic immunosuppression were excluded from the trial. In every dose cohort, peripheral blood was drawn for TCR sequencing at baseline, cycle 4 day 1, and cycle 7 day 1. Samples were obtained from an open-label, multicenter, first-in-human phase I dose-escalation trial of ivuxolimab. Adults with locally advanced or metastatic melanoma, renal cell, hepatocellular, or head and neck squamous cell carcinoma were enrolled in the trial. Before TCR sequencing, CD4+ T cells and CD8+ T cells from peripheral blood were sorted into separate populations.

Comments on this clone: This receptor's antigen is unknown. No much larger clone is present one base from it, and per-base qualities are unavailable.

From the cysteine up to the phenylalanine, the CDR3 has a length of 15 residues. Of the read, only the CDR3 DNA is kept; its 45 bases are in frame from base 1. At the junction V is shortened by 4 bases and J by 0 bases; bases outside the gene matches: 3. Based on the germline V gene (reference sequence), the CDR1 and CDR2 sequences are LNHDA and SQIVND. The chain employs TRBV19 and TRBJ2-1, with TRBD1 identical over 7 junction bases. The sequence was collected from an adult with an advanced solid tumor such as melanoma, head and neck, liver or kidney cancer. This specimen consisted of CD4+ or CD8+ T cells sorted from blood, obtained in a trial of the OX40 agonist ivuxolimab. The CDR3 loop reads CASSTGQSSYNEQFF. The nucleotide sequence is TGTGCCAGTAGTACGGGACAGAGCTCCTACAATGAGCAGTTCTTC.